One sample yielded the 27 T cell receptor beta chains listed below, sequenced in a study of CD4+ T cells in melanoma (dated by TCRdb to 2022 to 2024). The library was obtained by the immunoSEQ multiplex PCR assay. What TCRdb holds here is the immuneACCESS table cut down to in-frame rearrangements. Part of the clones is not present; checked against another copy, under half of the missing clones reflect an unresolved V gene, and the others are unexplained. This sample holds about 11,000 clones; 66% were observed only once. Together, the top ten hold about 8.9% of the sample. The sample comprised cells from a culture (not recorded whether cultured in vitro). Source of these receptors: a human donor with melanoma.

V is TRBV30 and J is TRBJ1-1; D gene uncertain. CDR3 length: 14 amino acids. Looked up from germline, CDR1 is GTSNPN and CDR2 is SVGIG (reference sequence). V shed 0 bases and J shed 1 base, with 9 bases lying between them. CDR3 DNA: TGTGCCTGGAGTGTAGGCAGGAAGAACACTGAAGCTTTCTTT. It codes for CAWSVGRKNTEAFF.

The CDR3 spells CASSRRDTQYF. For the CDR3, the DNA is TGTGCCAGCAGCCGGAGGGACACCCAGTACTTC. The chain is built from TRBV7-9 and TRBJ2-7, with D perhaps assigned TRBD1 or TRBD2 (6 bases each). V lost 5 bases and J 10 bases, leaving 12 bases between the germline ends. CDR3 size: 11 residues. Germline lookup yields CDR1 SEHNR and CDR2 FQNEAQ (reference sequence). The full variable domain, with the rest looked up from reference TRBV7-9 and TRBJ2-7, is DTGVSQNPRHKITKRGQNVTFRCDPISEHNRLYWYRQTLGQGPEFLTYFQNEAQLEKSRLLSDRFSAERPKGSFSTLEIQRTEQGDSAMYLCASSRRDTQYFGPGTRLTVT.

The V gene is TRBV9, the J gene TRBJ1-2; perhaps TRBD1 as D (5 bases). Trimming left V 6 bases short and J 4 bases short, with 19 bases between. The CDR3 length is 15 residues. Germline V gene data show CDR1 as SGDLS and CDR2 as YYNGEE. CDR3 sequence reads: CASTGGGKSAYGYTF. CDR3 sequence (DNA): TGTGCCAGCACTGGGGGGGGGAAAAGCGCCTATGGCTACACCTTC.

This clone was counted a few times. The genes are TRBV5-1 and TRBJ2-2; possibly TRBD2 for D (5 bases). The germline CDR1 and CDR2 sequences are SGHRS and YFSETQ. Trimming cost V 1 base and J 4 bases, with 11 bases left between them. The CDR3 covers 15 residues. In nucleotides, the CDR3 is TGCGCCAGCAGCTTGATAGAAGCGGTCACCGGGGAGCTGTTTTTT. Protein product: CASSLIEAVTGELFF. The full variable domain, completed using reference TRBV5-1 and TRBJ2-2, is KAGVTQTPRYLIKTRGQQVTLSCSPISGHRSVSWYQQTPGQGLQFLFEYFSETQRNKGNFPGRFSGRQFSNSRSEMNVSTLELGDSALYLCASSLIEAVTGELFFGEGSRLTVL.

This chain joins TRBV7-9 and TRBJ1-4; no definite D call. The CDR3 covers 14 residues. V lost 1 base and J lost 4, with 7 bases in between. The germline V gene has CDR1 SEHNR and CDR2 FQNEAQ (reference sequence). The CDR3 loop is CASSLGTLNEKLFF. Written as DNA, the CDR3 is TGTGCCAGCAGCTTAGGAACACTTAATGAAAAACTGTTTTTT. Looking up the rest from reference TRBV7-9 and TRBJ1-4 gives the full variable domain: DTGVSQNPRHKITKRGQNVTFRCDPISEHNRLYWYRQTLGQGPEFLTYFQNEAQLEKSRLLSDRFSAERPKGSFSTLEIQRTEQGDSAMYLCASSLGTLNEKLFFGSGTQLSVL.

The chain links TRBV7-9 to TRBJ2-1; D ambiguous. Trimming removed 4 bases at V and 4 bases at J, with 8 bases between. This CDR3 has 13 amino acids. Germline V gives CDR1 SEHNR, CDR2 FQNEAQ (reference sequence). The CDR3 loop is CASSSQNYNEQFF. The CDR3 DNA follows: TGTGCCAGCAGCTCCCAGAATTACAATGAGCAGTTCTTC.

This chain connects TRBV5-8 to TRBJ2-7, with D unresolved. CDR3 size: 13 residues. Trimming stripped 3 bases from V and 6 bases from J, with 13 bases between. Germline assignment: CDR1 SGHTS and CDR2 YDEGEE. CDR3 sequence reads: CASSYDPFSEQYF. The CDR3 bases are TGTGCCAGCAGCTATGATCCCTTTTCCGAGCAGTACTTC.

The chain couples TRBV4-1 to TRBJ2-5; D is perhaps TRBD1 (5 bases). There are 18 residues in the CDR3. Germline CDR1 and CDR2: MGHRA and YSYEKL. Trimming took 5 bases from V and 1 from J, leaving 23 bases between them. The CDR3 sequence: CASSKKAPAGLFQETQYF. The CDR3 DNA reads TGCGCCAGCAGCAAAAAGGCTCCGGCAGGGCTATTCCAAGAGACCCAGTACTTC.

The chain links TRBV6-5 to TRBJ2-7; 9 nucleotides agree with TRBD2. V shed 5 bases, J shed 3 bases, and the junction held 8 bases outside the gene matches. Germline CDR1 is MNHEY and CDR2 is SVGAGI. This CDR3 comprises 15 residues. CDR3 bases: TGTGCCAGCAGTCCAAGCGGGGGGCACATCTACGAGCAGTACTTC. This sequence encodes CASSPSGGHIYEQYF.

This clone was observed a few times. The rearrangement joins TRBV11-3 to TRBJ2-2, with D unresolved. Germline loops: CDR1 SGHNT, CDR2 YENEEA. V gave up 1 base and J gave up 6 bases, with 3 bases separating them. CDR3 length equals 12 residues. CDR3 protein: CASSLAAGELFF. CDR3 coding DNA: TGTGCCAGCAGCTTAGCGGCCGGGGAGCTGTTTTTT.

This clone was seen more than once but under ten times. J is TRBJ1-2 and V is TRBV6-5; D not certain. V gave up 6 bases and J gave up 4 bases, with 15 bases separating them. Germline V lookup: CDR1 MNHEY, CDR2 SVGAGI. The CDR3 is made up of 14 amino acids. The CDR3, as DNA: TGTGCCAGCAGAAAGACACATTTTAGCTATGGCTACACCTTC. Its translation is CASRKTHFSYGYTF.

The rearrangement uses TRBV5-5 and TRBJ1-5; D is perhaps TRBD1 (5 bases). Deletions cut 0 bases from V and 7 bases from J, with 14 bases between. The CDR3 runs to 15 residues. Per the germline V gene, CDR1 is SGHKS and CDR2 is YYEKEE (reference sequence). DNA for the CDR3: TGTGCCAGCAGCTTGGCGGACACCACGGCCCAGCCCCAGCATTTT. Encoded protein: CASSLADTTAQPQHF. The variable domain in full, with the rest retrieved from reference TRBV5-5 and TRBJ1-5, is DAGVTQSPTHLIKTRGQQVTLRCSPISGHKSVSWYQQVLGQGPQFIFQYYEKEERGRGNFPDRFSARQFPNYSSELNVNALLLGDSALYLCASSLADTTAQPQHFGDGTRLSIL.

The rearrangement uses TRBV5-1 and TRBJ2-3, with 8 bases aligning to TRBD2. The J segment lost 2 bases and the V segment lost 4 bases, leaving 3 bases of the junction unmatched. There are 14 residues in the CDR3. Germline-derived CDR1 and CDR2 are SGHRS and YFSETQ. CDR3 in DNA: TGCGCCAGCAGCCGGGGGGGCTACACAGATACGCAGTATTTT. Residues: CASSRGGYTDTQYF.

The genes are TRBV5-4 and TRBJ2-1; 10 bases line up with TRBD2. V lost 1 base to trimming and J lost 7 bases; unmatched junction nucleotides: 5. The CDR3 has 15 residues. The germline CDR1 and CDR2 sequences are SGHNT and YYREEE (reference sequence). The CDR3 is CASSLKRGGGNEQFF. The CDR3, as DNA: TGTGCCAGCAGCTTGAAGCGGGGGGGTGGAAATGAGCAGTTCTTC. Full variable domain (rest looked up from reference TRBV5-4 and TRBJ2-1): ETGVTQSPTHLIKTRGQQVTLRCSSQSGHNTVSWYQQALGQGPQFIFQYYREEENGRGNFPPRFSGLQFPNYSSELNVNALELDDSALYLCASSLKRGGGNEQFFGPGTRLTVL.

This chain links TRBV27 with TRBJ1-1; D is unresolved. V shed 4 bases and J shed 2 bases, with 8 bases lying between them. The CDR3 has 13 residues. The germline V gene has CDR1 MNHEY and CDR2 SMNVEV (reference sequence). CDR3 sequence (DNA): TGTGCCAGCAGTTCCGGGCGAAACACTGAAGCTTTCTTT. This gives the protein CASSSGRNTEAFF.

This sequence joins TRBV9 and TRBJ2-3; the match to TRBD2 covers 11 bases. The CDR3 length is 16 residues. With V trimmed by 0 bases and J by 4 bases, 4 bases remained unmatched. The germline CDR1 and CDR2 sequences are SGDLS and YYNGEE. The CDR3 DNA sequence: TGTGCCAGCAGCGTAGTCGGGACTAGCGGCGCAGATACGCAGTATTTT. It specifies CASSVVGTSGADTQYF. Variable domain in full (rest from reference TRBV9 and TRBJ2-3): DSGVTQTPKHLITATGQRVTLRCSPRSGDLSVYWYQQSLDQGLQFLIQYYNGEERAKGNILERFSAQQFPDLHSELNLSSLELGDSALYFCASSVVGTSGADTQYFGPGTRLTVL.

This chain uses TRBV5-1 with TRBJ1-6, with 8 bases aligning to TRBD1. Germline-derived CDR1 and CDR2 are SGHRS and YFSETQ. J lost 8 bases, V lost 0 bases, and 1 base had no gene match. The CDR3 contains 14 residues. The CDR3 here is CASSLAGGDSPLHF. DNA of the CDR3: TGCGCCAGCAGCTTGGCAGGGGGCGATTCACCCCTCCACTTT.

This clone was counted a few times. This rearrangement joins TRBV19 to TRBJ1-1; D is possibly TRBD1 (5 bases). This CDR3 spans 15 amino acids. The germline gives CDR1 LNHDA, CDR2 SQIVND (reference sequence). Trimming took off 10 bases at V and 4 bases at J, with 22 bases between the two ends. The CDR3 coding sequence is TGTGCCACCATGGGGCAACTTAAGGCGACCACTGAAGCTTTCTTT. Amino acids: CATMGQLKATTEAFF.

The V gene is TRBV6-5, the J gene TRBJ1-2, with 7 positions matching TRBD1. Germline V gene sequence: CDR1 MNHEY, CDR2 SVGAGI. J lost 8 bases, V lost 5 bases, and 8 bases had no gene match. The CDR3 runs 13 residues. The CDR3, as DNA: TGTGCCAGCAGTCGCGACAGGGTGGGAGGCTACACCTTC. Its translation is CASSRDRVGGYTF.

This chain uses TRBV18 with TRBJ1-3; TRBD1 is a possible D gene (5 bases). Per germline, CDR1 KGHSH and CDR2 LQKENI. Trimming took 4 bases from V and 3 from J, leaving 10 bases between them. The CDR3 has 14 residues. CDR3 bases: TGTGCCAGCTCACTGCAGGGAGGTGGAAACACCATATATTTT. It is translated as CASSLQGGGNTIYF.

This clone appeared a single time. The genes are TRBV5-4 and TRBJ2-3; D call uncertain. Trimming shortened V by 4 bases and J by 1 base, and 13 bases separated the two germline ends. The CDR3 contains 15 residues. Germline values: CDR1 SGHNT, CDR2 YYREEE (reference sequence). The CDR3 DNA reads as TGTGCCAGCAGCAAGGATGATAGGGGCACAGATACGCAGTATTTT. Protein sequence: CASSKDDRGTDTQYF.

This clone was seen only a few times. V and J are TRBV6-1 and TRBJ2-1; TRBD2 matches at 8 bases. The CDR3 is made up of 14 amino acids. Per the germline V gene, CDR1 is MNHNS and CDR2 is SASEGT. Trimming took 8 bases from V and 12 from J; bases not matched to a gene: 15. The CDR3 nucleotides are TGTGCCAGCGGTCCGGGACTAGTGGGAACGGGGCAGTTCTTC. Protein sequence: CASGPGLVGTGQFF.

CDR3 bases: TGCGCCAGCAGCTTGTGGGTTTCAGGAGACAACACCGGGGAGCTGTTTTTT. The encoded protein is CASSLWVSGDNTGELFF. J is TRBJ2-2 and V is TRBV5-1; the D is unclear. Germline lookup yields CDR1 SGHRS and CDR2 YFSETQ. V was trimmed by 1 base and J by 2 bases, leaving 15 bases between them. This CDR3 has 17 residues.

V usage is TRBV19 and J usage is TRBJ2-6, with 7 bases lining up with TRBD1. After removal of 5 bases from V and 4 bases from J, the junction contained 5 bases not matched to a gene. CDR1 is LNHDA, CDR2 SQIVND, per germline (reference sequence). The CDR3 has 15 residues. The CDR3: CASSSTGYGANVLTF. The CDR3 nucleotides are TGTGCCAGTAGTTCGACAGGGTACGGGGCCAACGTCCTGACTTTC.

The V gene is TRBV5-1, the J gene TRBJ2-3, with 8 nucleotides matching TRBD1. This CDR3 is 12 amino acids long. V dropped 4 bases and J dropped 8; count of bases not matched to a gene: 3. Germline loops: CDR1 SGHRS, CDR2 YFSETQ. CDR3 DNA sequence: TGCGCCAGCAGCGCGGGACAGGCTACGCAGTATTTT. Residues: CASSAGQATQYF.

V is TRBV5-4 and J is TRBJ2-5; the match to TRBD2 covers 11 bases. Germline CDR1 is SGHNT and CDR2 is YYREEE (reference sequence). The CDR3 loop spans 15 amino acids. The J segment lost 4 bases and the V segment lost 2 bases, leaving 4 bases of the junction unmatched. The CDR3 nucleotides read TGTGCCAGCAGCTTCAGACTAGCGGGGTCAGAGACCCAGTACTTC. It is translated as CASSFRLAGSETQYF.

The chain couples TRBV30 to TRBJ1-2; 7 nucleotides line up with TRBD1. Germline lookup yields CDR1 GTSNPN and CDR2 SVGIG (reference sequence). The CDR3 is 16 amino acids. Unmatched junction bases numbered 14, after V lost 2 bases and J lost 5 bases. The CDR3 bases are TGTGCCTGGAGTCTCAACGCCGGGACAGAGGGTTATGGCTACACCTTC. Its protein product is CAWSLNAGTEGYGYTF.